The 4 T cell receptor beta chains in this list originate from one sample, sequenced in a study of blood T cell repertoires in COVID-19. Profiling relied on immunoSEQ multiplex PCR, and the TCRdb table lists in-frame clones only, not all of them. The repertoire has 200,000 to 250,000 clones, approximately 83% of them found once; the top ten carry about 2.3%. Sequenced sample: peripheral blood. All receptors come from a woman in her fifties or sixties with acute or convalescent COVID-19.

The chain combines TRBV3-1 (or the pseudogene TRBV3-2) with TRBJ1-4; D is possibly TRBD1 (5 bases). The germline CDR1 and CDR2 sequences are LGHDT and YNNKEL (reference sequence). Trimming left V 2 bases short and J 5 bases short, with 12 bases between. The CDR3 extends over 15 amino acids. CDR3 DNA: TGTGCCAGCAGCCAAAACAAAGGGGAAAATGAAAAACTGTTTTTT. Amino acid sequence: CASSQNKGENEKLFF.

The V and J genes are TRBV6-1 and TRBJ1-3; no firm D call. This CDR3 has 15 residues. The germline V gene has CDR1 MNHNS and CDR2 SASEGT. Trimming took off 2 bases at V and 0 bases at J, with 8 bases between the two ends. CDR3 bases: TGTGCCAGCAGTGAAAATTTCCTCTCTGGAAACACCATATATTTT. It translates to CASSENFLSGNTIYF.

This chain uses TRBV3-1 (or the pseudogene TRBV3-2) with TRBJ1-1; maybe TRBD1 (6 bases). Germline V lookup: CDR1 LGHDT, CDR2 YNNKEL (reference sequence). The CDR3 loop spans 16 amino acids. The ends were cut back, 6 bases at V and 5 bases at J, with 22 bases in the middle. CDR3 residues: CASSSTPSGGTTEAFF. Here the CDR3 DNA reads TGTGCCAGCAGTAGTACTCCTTCAGGTGGGACAACTGAAGCTTTCTTT.

The chain uses TRBV25-1 and TRBJ1-6; D may be TRBD1 (5 bases). The CDR3 length is 13 residues. The ends were cut back, 6 bases at V and 10 bases at J, with 13 bases in the middle. Germline assignment: CDR1 MGHDK and CDR2 SYGVNS. This CDR3 reads CASSRGVFSPLHF. CDR3 coding DNA: TGTGCCAGCAGCCGGGGGGTTTTCTCACCCCTCCACTTT.